This T cell receptor (beta chain) was identified in a study of T cell responses to AZD1222 COVID-19 vaccine. Sequencing was performed with immunoSEQ multiplex PCR; in TCRdb, only in-frame clones are kept and a portion is missing. In the table there are roughly 180,000 clones, 92% of which are singletons. Study outcomes and limitations: Donors skewed white British and female; clonal diversity was possibly underestimated. Dominant at 160-218 and 743-854, vaccine-associated CD4 TCRs also spanned spike. Spike-specific TCR breadth and depth grew following two AZD1222 doses.

V lost 1 base and J lost 6, with 10 bases in between. This CDR3 is 13 amino acids long. As for this clone: The antigen is unknown.

This chain uses TRBV12-3 or TRBV12-4 with TRBJ2-7; D unresolved. The clonotype was recovered from an adult who received the AZD1222 COVID-19 vaccine. Material: peripheral blood, obtained 28 days after the second AZD1222 dose. DNA for the CDR3: TGTGCCAGCAGTTTAGGGCAGATCTCCGAGCAGTACTTC. Translation: CASSLGQISEQYF.